These 20 T cell receptor beta chains share one sample of origin, sequenced in a study of blood T cells in healthy people across ages. PCR was performed a second time for roughly 7 to 11 cycles using a sample-barcoded 5' primer and a J-beta primer mix. TCRdb reprocessed the 5' RACE reads via MiXCR and lists one record per CDR3 protein. The profile shows nearly 1 million distinct CDR3 sequences, roughly half of them singletons. Sample: blood. The receptors stem from a woman aged 55-69 years in good health.

This clonotype was recorded only once. This sequence joins TRBV4-1 and TRBJ2-7, with 9 bases aligning to TRBD2. Unmatched junction bases numbered 6, after V lost 3 bases and J lost 3 bases. This CDR3 contains 15 residues. Germline CDR1 and CDR2: MGHRA and YSYEKL. The CDR3, as DNA: TGCGCCAGCAGCCACCCAGTAGCGGGGGACTACGAGCAGTACTTC. It translates to CASSHPVAGDYEQYF.

The chain links TRBV7-9 to TRBJ2-6, with 11 bases that match TRBD2. J was trimmed by 0 bases and V by 4 bases; bases with no gene match: 8. CDR3 length equals 19 residues. Germline V gene data show CDR1 as SEHNR and CDR2 as FQNEAQ (reference sequence). CDR3 sequence reads: CASSSFGTSGASGANVLTF. CDR3 nucleotides: TGTGCCAGCAGCTCGTTCGGGACTAGCGGAGCCTCTGGGGCCAACGTCCTGACTTTC.

This chain uses TRBV6-1 with TRBJ2-5; 12 nucleotides match TRBD2. Unmatched junction bases numbered 12, after V lost 5 bases and J lost 2 bases. The CDR3 loop spans 18 amino acids. Germline V gene lookup returns CDR1 MNHNS and CDR2 SASEGT. The CDR3 bases are TGTGCCAGCAGTATAACAGGGACTAGCGGGTGGGATCAAGAGACCCAGTACTTC. It encodes CASSITGTSGWDQETQYF.

The chain couples TRBV28 to TRBJ2-1; 11 positions agree with TRBD2. The CDR3 spans 16 residues. The V gene end was trimmed by 6 bases and the J gene end by 8 bases; junction bases not matched to a gene: 12. The germline CDR1 and CDR2 sequences are MDHEN and SYDVKM. The CDR3 is CASSPEGSGRVHEQFF. The CDR3 DNA sequence: TGTGCCAGCAGCCCGGAGGGTAGCGGGAGGGTTCATGAGCAGTTCTTC.

In its sample, this clonotype was seen many times. The chain is built from TRBV7-2 and TRBJ2-7; TRBD1 or TRBD2 may be the D gene (5 bases each). Trimming took 4 bases from V and 2 from J, leaving 15 bases between them. The germline V gene has CDR1 SGHTA and CDR2 FQGNSA. The CDR3 runs 15 residues. CDR3 loop: CASSSTPRGPYEQYF. In DNA, the CDR3 is TGTGCCAGCAGCTCAACTCCGAGGGGTCCCTACGAGCAGTACTTC.

This clonotype turned up a few times. The CDR3 spells CASSQDSGAYGYTF. For the CDR3, the DNA is TGCGCCAGCAGCCAAGATTCGGGAGCCTATGGCTACACCTTC. V is TRBV4-3 and J is TRBJ1-2; no firm D call. V shed 0 bases and J shed 4 bases, with 9 bases lying between them. Germline assignment: CDR1 LGHNA and CDR2 YSLEER. CDR3 length: 14 residues.

This clonotype was counted between two and nine times. The chain couples TRBV7-9 to TRBJ2-1, with D hard to call. CDR1 and CDR2 from the germline V gene are SEHNR and FQNEAQ (reference sequence). The CDR3 totals 18 residues. V gave up 1 base and J gave up 8 bases, with 24 bases separating them. CDR3 amino acids: CASSLVSFRAYQSDEQFF. The CDR3 bases are TGTGCCAGCAGCTTAGTAAGTTTTCGGGCCTACCAGTCGGATGAGCAGTTCTTC.

The chain has TRBV11-2 and TRBJ2-4; 15 nucleotides match TRBD2. The J call may not be correct, given that the DNA end is closer to TRBJ2-7. This CDR3 is built from 17 residues. From germline, CDR1 is SGHAT and CDR2 FQNNGV. Written as DNA, the CDR3 is TGTGCCAGCAGCTTGCTCCCGGGACTAGCGGGAGGATACGAGCAGTACTTC. This gives the protein CASSLLPGLAGGYEQYF.

The gene calls are TRBV4-2 and TRBJ2-1, with TRBD2 matching 11 bases. Germline CDR1 LGHNA, CDR2 YNFKEQ. The CDR3 extends over 14 amino acids. The V segment lost 8 bases and the J segment 10 bases; nucleotides outside the gene matches: 10. The CDR3 protein is CASLSSGRLGEQFF. Here the CDR3 DNA reads TGTGCCAGCCTTTCTAGCGGGAGGTTAGGCGAGCAGTTCTTC.

V and J are TRBV6-1 and TRBJ2-1; 8 nucleotides line up with TRBD1. Germline CDR1 MNHNS, CDR2 SASEGT. CDR3 length: 14 amino acids. V lost 4 bases to trimming and J lost 7 bases; unmatched junction nucleotides: 6. For the CDR3, the DNA is TGTGCCAGCAGTGGGCTCAGGGGGCTAAATGAGCAGTTCTTC. It codes for CASSGLRGLNEQFF.

This chain joins TRBV12-3 or TRBV12-4 and TRBJ2-5; possible D gene TRBD1, 6 bases. The CDR3 extends over 12 amino acids. Trimming pared 5 bases from V and 11 bases from J, leaving 15 bases between. In DNA, the CDR3 is TGTGCCAGCAGTGACAGGAGCTTTGGGCAGTACTTC. This sequence encodes CASSDRSFGQYF.

V and J are TRBV11-2 and TRBJ2-1, with a weak D call TRBD2 (5 bases). V was cut by 1 base and J by 10 bases, with 11 bases left in between. Looked up from germline, CDR1 is SGHAT and CDR2 is FQNNGV. CDR3 length: 13 residues. This CDR3 is CASSLVVAYEQFF. CDR3 bases: TGTGCCAGCAGCTTAGTGGTAGCGTACGAGCAGTTCTTC.

This clonotype was seen a handful of times. This sequence joins TRBV13 and TRBJ2-5, with D perhaps being TRBD1 or TRBD2 (6 bases each). Germline loops: CDR1 PRHDT, CDR2 FYEKMQ (reference sequence). The CDR3 runs to 18 residues. The V gene lost 0 bases and the J gene lost 5 bases, with 22 bases spanning the gap. The CDR3 bases are TGTGCCAGCAGCTTAGGCGGTACGGGGGACACACGGAGGGAGACCCAGTACTTC. This translates into CASSLGGTGDTRRETQYF.

V usage is TRBV27 and J usage is TRBJ2-1; D not resolved. Per the germline V gene, CDR1 is MNHEY and CDR2 is SMNVEV (reference sequence). Trimming stripped 0 bases from V and 5 bases from J, with 14 bases between. There are 16 residues in the CDR3. The CDR3 loop reads CASSLSSRPVHNEQFF. CDR3 DNA sequence: TGTGCCAGCAGTTTATCGTCCAGGCCGGTCCACAATGAGCAGTTCTTC.

The rearrangement links TRBV20-1 to TRBJ2-1, with TRBD2 matching over 7 bases. The CDR3 sequence is 17 residues long. Per germline, CDR1 DFQATT and CDR2 SNEGSKA (reference sequence). V lost 1 base and J lost 2; bases outside the gene matches: 11. The CDR3 DNA reads TGCAGTGCTAGAGCAAGCGGGACGTCTTGGCCCTACAATGAGCAGTTCTTC. Its translation is CSARASGTSWPYNEQFF.

The rearrangement uses TRBV11-2 and TRBJ1-4; D remains unclear. Trimming took 5 bases from V and 0 from J, leaving 13 bases between them. The CDR3 consists of 16 residues. Germline CDR1 and CDR2: SGHAT and FQNNGV. Here the CDR3 reads CASSQGQVSTNEKLFF. The CDR3 nucleotides read TGTGCCAGCAGCCAAGGGCAGGTCTCAACTAATGAAAAACTGTTTTTT.

The V gene is TRBV5-1, the J gene TRBJ2-7; 10 nucleotides agree with TRBD2. The end of the DNA aligns better with TRBJ2-5, so the J call may be wrong. In germline, CDR1 is SGHRS, CDR2 YFSETQ. There are 17 residues in the CDR3. CDR3 sequence reads: CASSFLAGTSGDRTQYF. In DNA, the CDR3 is TGCGCCAGCAGCTTCCTCGCAGGAACTAGCGGGGATCGGACCCAGTACTTC.

CDR3 sequence reads: CATSREDPSTDTQYF. The CDR3 nucleotides read TGTGCCACCAGCAGAGAAGACCCTAGCACAGATACGCAGTATTTT. This rearrangement joins TRBV15 to TRBJ2-3; D is unresolved. Trimming removed 0 bases at V and 0 bases at J, with 7 bases between. Looked up from germline, CDR1 is LNHNV and CDR2 is YYDKDF (reference sequence). This CDR3 is 15 amino acids long. The full variable domain, rest sourced from reference TRBV15 and TRBJ2-3, is DAMVIQNPRYQVTQFGKPVTLSCSQTLNHNVMYWYQQKSSQAPKLLFHYYDKDFNNEADTPDNFQSRRPNTSFCFLDIRSPGLGDTAMYLCATSREDPSTDTQYFGPGTRLTVL.

This clonotype has only a few counts. The chain uses TRBV5-1 and TRBJ2-7; tentative D call: TRBD2 (6 bases). The V gene lost 0 bases and the J gene lost 6 bases, with 16 bases spanning the gap. CDR1 and CDR2 from the germline V gene are SGHRS and YFSETQ. The CDR3 is 15 residues long. In DNA, the CDR3 is TGCGCCAGCAGCTTGGTTGCGGGTCTGACTAGCGAGCAGTACTTC. Its protein product is CASSLVAGLTSEQYF.

The V and J genes are TRBV6-2 or TRBV6-3 and TRBJ1-5; D gene unclear. Germline V CDR1 and CDR2: MNHEY, SVGEGT. V was trimmed by 6 bases and J by 4 bases, leaving 19 bases between them. The CDR3 runs 16 residues. The CDR3 DNA reads as TGTGCCAGCAGCACATACCTGGTGCTCCTGAATCAGCCCCAGCATTTT. Translated, it gives CASSTYLVLLNQPQHF.